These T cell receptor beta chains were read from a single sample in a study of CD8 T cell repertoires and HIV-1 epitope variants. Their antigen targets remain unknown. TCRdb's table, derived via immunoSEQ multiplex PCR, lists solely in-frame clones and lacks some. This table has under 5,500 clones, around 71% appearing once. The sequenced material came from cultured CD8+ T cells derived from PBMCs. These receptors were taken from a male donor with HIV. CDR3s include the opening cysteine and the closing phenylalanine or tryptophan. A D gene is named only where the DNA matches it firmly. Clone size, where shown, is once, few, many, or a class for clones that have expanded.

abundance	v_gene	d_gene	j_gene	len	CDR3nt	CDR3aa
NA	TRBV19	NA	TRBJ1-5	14	TGTGCCAGTAGTTGGGGGGATAGCAATCAGCCCCAGCATTTT	CASSWGDSNQPQHF
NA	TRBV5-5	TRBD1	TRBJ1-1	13	TGTGCCAGCAGTCGGACAGGGGACACTGAAGCTTTCTTT	CASSRTGDTEAFF
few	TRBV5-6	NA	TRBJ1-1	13	TGTGCCAGCAGCTTGGGCGGGAACACTGAAGCTTTCTTT	CASSLGGNTEAFF
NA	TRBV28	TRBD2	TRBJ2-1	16	TGTGCCAGCAGTTTACGAGTAGCGGGAGGTTACGATGAGCAGTTCTTC	CASSLRVAGGYDEQFF
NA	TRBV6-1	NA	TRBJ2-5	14	TGTGCCAGCAGTGAGGCGGGACGCGGGGAGACCCAGTACTTC	CASSEAGRGETQYF
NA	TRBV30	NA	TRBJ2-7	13	TGTGCCTGGAGGGTAGACAACTCCTACGAGCAGTACTTC	CAWRVDNSYEQYF
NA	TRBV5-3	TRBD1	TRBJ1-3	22	TGTGCCAGAAGCTTGGGGGCGGTCCCAGGGGTTGAGGGGGCACGGTCTGGAAACACCATATATTTT	CARSLGAVPGVEGARSGNTIYF
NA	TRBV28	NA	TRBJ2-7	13	TGTGCCAGCAGTTTATACGGCTCCTACGAGCAGTACTTC	CASSLYGSYEQYF
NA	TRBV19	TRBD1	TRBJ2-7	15	TGTGCCAGTAGTATACGAGGACAGGGGGCCCACGAGCAGTACTTC	CASSIRGQGAHEQYF
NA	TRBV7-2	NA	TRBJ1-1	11	TGTGCCAGCAGCGAACACAGGGAAGCTTTCTTT	CASSEHREAFF
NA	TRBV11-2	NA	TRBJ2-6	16	TGTGCCAGCAGCTTAGTTCGAAGCTCTGGGGCCAACGTCCTGACTTTC	CASSLVRSSGANVLTF
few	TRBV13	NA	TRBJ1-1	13	TGTGCCAGCAGCTTGCAGGGGAACACTGAAGCTTTCTTT	CASSLQGNTEAFF
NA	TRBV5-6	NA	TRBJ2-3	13	TGTGCCAGCAGCTTGCCAAGCACAGATACGCAGTATTTT	CASSLPSTDTQYF
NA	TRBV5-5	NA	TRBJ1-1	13	TGTGCCAGCAGCCGGGATTTGAACACTGAAGCTTTCTTT	CASSRDLNTEAFF
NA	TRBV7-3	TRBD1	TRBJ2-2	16	TGTGCCAGCAGCCCGCAGACAGGGGTGACCACCGGGGAGCTGTTTTTT	CASSPQTGVTTGELFF
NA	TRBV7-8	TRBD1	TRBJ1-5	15	TGTGCCAGCAGCTTAGAGGACAGGGGGAATCAGCCCCAGCATTTT	CASSLEDRGNQPQHF
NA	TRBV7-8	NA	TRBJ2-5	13	TGTGCCAGCAGCGGGGGGCGTAGGGAGACCCAGTACTTC	CASSGGRRETQYF
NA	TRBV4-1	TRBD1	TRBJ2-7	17	TGCGCCAGCAGCCAAGACTTACCCCTGGAGTCAGGGGGAGAGCAGTACTTC	CASSQDLPLESGGEQYF
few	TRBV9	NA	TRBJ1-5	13	TGTGCCAGCAGCCCTACTCAGGGAGAGCCCCAGCATTTT	CASSPTQGEPQHF
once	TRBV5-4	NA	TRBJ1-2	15	TGTGCCAGCAGCTCCCCGACCAGGGGAAACTATGGCTACACCTTC	CASSSPTRGNYGYTF
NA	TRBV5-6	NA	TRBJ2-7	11	TGTGCCAGCAGCTTGGTGGGCGAGCAGTACTTC	CASSLVGEQYF
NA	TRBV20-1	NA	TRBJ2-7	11	TGCAGTGCTAGAGACTCCTACGAGCAGTACTTC	CSARDSYEQYF
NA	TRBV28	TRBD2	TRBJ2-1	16	TGTGCCAGCAGTCGCCGGACTAGCGGTTTCTACAATGAGCAGTTCTTC	CASSRRTSGFYNEQFF
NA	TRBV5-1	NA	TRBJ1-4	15	TGCGCCAGCAGAGAGCAGGAGGGGACTAATGAAAAACTGTTTTTT	CASREQEGTNEKLFF
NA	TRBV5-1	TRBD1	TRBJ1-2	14	TGCGCCAGCAGCTTGGGGACAGGTAGTAATGGCTACACCTTC	CASSLGTGSNGYTF
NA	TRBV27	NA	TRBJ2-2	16	TGTGCCAGCAGTTTACGGGCCCCGGGATACACCGGGGAGCTGTTTTTT	CASSLRAPGYTGELFF
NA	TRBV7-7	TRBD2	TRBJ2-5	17	TGTGCCACCGGCACGAGCGGGGCCCTAGGGGCAGAAGAGACCCAGTACTTC	CATGTSGALGAEETQYF
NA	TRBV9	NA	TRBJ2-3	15	TGTGCCAGCAGCGTAGTAGGCAGTAGCACAGATACGCAGTATTTT	CASSVVGSSTDTQYF
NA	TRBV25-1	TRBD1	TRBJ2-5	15	TGTGCCAGCAGTGAAGGGACAGGGGGCGGGGAGACCCAGTACTTC	CASSEGTGGGETQYF
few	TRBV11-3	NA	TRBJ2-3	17	TGTGCCAGCAGCTTAAACTCGGTAGCGGCGAGCACAGATACGCAGTATTTT	CASSLNSVAASTDTQYF
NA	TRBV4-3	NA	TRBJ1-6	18	TGCGCCAGCAGCCAAGATCTGGATCCGGCATCGGGGGCTTCACCCCTCCACTTT	CASSQDLDPASGASPLHF